This T cell receptor beta chain is drawn from a study of T cell repertoires in cytomegalovirus infection. Study context: Based on public TCR beta signatures, there were indications of CMV infection and of a matching HLA type.

Each CDR3 protein is one row after TCRdb ran MiXCR on the reads. The sample includes more than 45,000 distinct CDR3 sequences, around 30% of them seen just once. This clonotype was found many times. The antigen remains unidentified. This TCR derives from a human donor in good health (CMV status not recorded). Some clones in this sample may be carry-over from other donors' samples. The source material was PBMCs, sequenced either directly or after in vitro stimulation (not recorded which).

CDR3 nucleotides: TGTGCCAGCAGCTACCCCGGGGCGGGCTATGGCTACACCTTC. Residues: CASSYPGAGYGYTF. This chain links TRBV7-2 with TRBJ1-2; a weak D match, TRBD1 (5 bases). The CDR3 extends over 14 amino acids. Germline V gene data show CDR1 as SGHTA and CDR2 as FQGNSA. The V gene lost 4 bases and the J gene lost 4 bases, with 13 bases spanning the gap.